The 7 T cell receptor beta chains presented below share a single source sample, sequenced in a study of blood T cell repertoires in COVID-19. Using immunoSEQ multiplex PCR, the repertoire was profiled, and TCRdb retains in-frame clones only, with some absent. The profile shows roughly 100,000 clones, about 92% of them singletons. The sequenced material came from peripheral blood. The origin of the receptors is a man aged 45-60 years with active COVID-19.

V gene TRBV28 combines with J gene TRBJ2-6; TRBD2 might be the D (5 bases). The V end lost 6 bases, the J end lost 0 bases, and 9 bases lay between the germline ends. Germline CDR1 is MDHEN and CDR2 is SYDVKM. This CDR3 has 15 amino acids. The CDR3 nucleotides read TGTGCCAGCAGGGAACTAGGCTCTGGGGCCAACGTCCTGACTTTC. Protein sequence: CASRELGSGANVLTF.

The rearrangement joins TRBV28 to TRBJ1-2; D may be TRBD1 (6 bases). Looked up from germline, CDR1 is MDHEN and CDR2 is SYDVKM. V lost 8 bases and J 4 bases, leaving 14 bases between the germline ends. The CDR3 is 13 residues long. CDR3 loop: CASRKGDGYGYTF. The DNA for the CDR3 is TGTGCCAGCCGCAAGGGGGACGGCTATGGCTACACCTTC.

The V gene is TRBV20-1, the J gene TRBJ2-7; D perhaps matches TRBD2 (5 bases). Germline lookup yields CDR1 DFQATT and CDR2 SNEGSKA (reference sequence). CDR3 length: 11 residues. V gave up 4 bases and J gave up 2 bases, with 6 bases separating them. CDR3 amino acids: CSATAAYEQYF. The DNA of the CDR3 is TGCAGTGCTACAGCGGCCTACGAGCAGTACTTC.

The rearrangement uses TRBV6-1 and TRBJ2-7; D perhaps matches TRBD1 (5 bases). The CDR3 is 15 amino acids. Germline CDR1 MNHNS, CDR2 SASEGT. Trimming took off 0 bases at V and 4 bases at J, with 13 bases between the two ends. As DNA, the CDR3 is TGTGCCAGCAGTGAAGCGCCAGGGCCACGATACGAGCAGTACTTC. Amino acids: CASSEAPGPRYEQYF.

Only one count was recorded for this clone. The V and J genes are TRBV7-9 and TRBJ1-1, with D possibly being TRBD1 (5 bases). V gave up 5 bases and J gave up 7 bases, with 17 bases separating them. This CDR3 spans 14 amino acids. Per germline, CDR1 SEHNR and CDR2 FQNEAQ (reference sequence). The DNA for the CDR3 is TGTGCCAGCAGCAGGGGAACAGATCGTCTTGAAGCTTTCTTT. It is translated as CASSRGTDRLEAFF.

This clone was seen only once. V gene TRBV6-5 combines with J gene TRBJ2-1; no definite D call. V shed 5 bases and J shed 15 bases, with 17 bases lying between them. Germline-derived CDR1 and CDR2 are MNHEY and SVGAGI. The CDR3 spans 12 residues. CDR3 sequence (DNA): TGTGCCAGCAGTAGAACTCCGCCCGCCCTGTTCTTC. Its translation is CASSRTPPALFF.

This chain joins TRBV30 and TRBJ1-3; unclear D gene. The CDR3 consists of 14 residues. Trimming took 2 bases from V and 3 from J, leaving 11 bases between them. Germline CDR1 and CDR2: GTSNPN and SVGIG (reference sequence). CDR3 sequence: CAWSLGLYGNTIYF. The CDR3 DNA sequence: TGTGCCTGGAGTCTTGGTCTATATGGAAACACCATATATTTT.